This T cell receptor (beta chain) was identified in a study of T cells in tuberculosis. Thawed, overnight-rested PBMC were stained with GMM-loaded CD1B tetramer, viability dye and anti-CD3, then sorted. CD1B tetramers were loaded with Rhodococcus equi-derived C32 glucose monomycolate. Measured with immunoSEQ multiplex PCR; TCRdb has only the in-frame clones, and not every one. The sample includes tens of thousands of clones, roughly 93% of them seen just once. The sequence came from an adult woman with latent tuberculosis. The sample was CD1b-GMM tetramer-negative cells sorted from PBMCs.

The DNA of the CDR3 is TGTGCCTGGAGGGCAGGGCGGGGGGGGGATACGCAGTATTTT. Translating gives CAWRAGRGGDTQYF. The chain employs TRBV30 and TRBJ2-3; the match to TRBD2 covers 9 bases. V shed 3 bases, J shed 6 bases, and the junction held 7 bases outside the gene matches. The CDR3 totals 14 residues. CDR1 and CDR2 from the germline V gene are GTSNPN and SVGIG (reference sequence). Full variable domain (remainder filled in from reference TRBV30 and TRBJ2-3): SQTIHQWPATLVQPVGSPLSLECTVEGTSNPNLYWYRQAAGRGLQLLFYSVGIGQISSEVPQNLSASRPQDRQFILSSKKLLLSDSGFYLCAWRAGRGGDTQYFGPGTRLTVL.